The clone carrying this TCR beta chain was counted between two and nine times. Its antigen is unidentified. The naive CD8 population came from CD45RO-negative cells selected for CCR7, without terminally differentiated effector memory CD45RA+ cells. This sample is part of a study of shared clonotypes between healthy human individuals. Study summary: Three plates were used per donor for CD4 naive, three for CD4 memory, two for CD8 naive and one for CD8 memory. General observations from the study: A few donors had around 5% of their naive CD4 clonotypes in common.

V lost 7 bases and J lost 0, with 11 bases in between. Germline V gene sequence: CDR1 SGHDT, CDR2 YYEEEE. This CDR3 contains 13 residues. The assay ran at deep level. Investigators spread the genomic DNA of each subset evenly over several immunoSEQ plates. Repertoires were generated with immunoSEQ multiplex PCR, while TCRdb's copy carries only in-frame clones and drops some. The table records 2 million to 2.5 million clones, about 95% of them present only once. The clonotype comes from a man between 18 and 29 years old in good health. The sequencing input was naive CD8+ T cells sorted from blood. V gene TRBV5-6 combines with J gene TRBJ2-7, with no clear D. Here the CDR3 reads CASRAIGSYEQYF. The CDR3 nucleotides read TGTGCCAGCCGGGCCATAGGCTCCTACGAGCAGTACTTC.